The clone carrying this T cell receptor (beta chain) appeared a few times. Its target is not known. This entry is derived from a study of T cell repertoires in cytomegalovirus infection. For the study at large: Alongside well-studied HLA-B-restricted CMV epitopes, recently identified HLA-C-restricted CMV epitopes were also used. An indication of both CMV infection and matching HLA type came from public TCR beta signatures. Study results and limitations: Identification of carriers of CMV plus the relevant HLA was achieved through cumulative public TCR beta family frequency. The ex vivo response was dominated by HLA-C-restricted CMV-specific TCR beta clonotypes.

TCRdb reprocessed the reads via MiXCR and lists one record per CDR3 protein. The sample lists 45,000 to 60,000 distinct CDR3 sequences; 20% were seen once. This sequence originates from a human donor in good health (CMV status not recorded). Some clones in this sample may be carry-over from other donors' samples. The sequenced sample was CD8+ T cells from cultured PBMCs, obtained from culture after CMV antigen stimulation.

For the CDR3, the DNA is TGTGCCAGCAGTTTGCTCCCTGAGCGCCGAGAGCAGTTCTTC. Translating it yields CASSLLPERREQFF. V and J are TRBV27 and TRBJ2-1, with D unresolved. CDR1 MNHEY and CDR2 SMNVEV come from the germline V gene (reference sequence). V was shortened by 3 bases and J by 10 bases, with 16 bases between the two germline ends. This CDR3 contains 14 residues.